Below, one TCR beta chain is given with its context. Per sorted-subset replicate PCR, input was 150 to 250 ng DNA, representing tens of thousands of T cell genomes. This table comes from immunoSEQ multiplex PCR, and its TCRdb copy is limited to in-frame clones, with some not included. This repertoire shows approximately 530,000 clones, around 96% found once; its top ten account for 0.06%. This sample is drawn from a study of shared clonotypes between healthy human individuals. Germline CDR1 LNHDA, CDR2 SQIVND (reference sequence). CDR3 length: 15 residues. V was trimmed by 4 bases and J by 3 bases, leaving 13 bases between them. Nashville, Tennessee was home to all donors, each a Caucasian adult.

The chain combines TRBV19 with TRBJ1-5; D unclear. Material for sequencing was naive CD4+ T cells sorted from blood. Subset noted: CD45RA+ positively selected. The sequence was collected from a woman in her 30s in good health. In nucleotides, the CDR3 is TGTGCCAGTAGTACGCTCGGGGTCCCCAATCAGCCCCAGCATTTT. Its protein product is CASSTLGVPNQPQHF.